One sample yielded the 6 T cell receptor beta chains listed below, sequenced in a study of blood T cell repertoires in COVID-19. Some clones are missing from TCRdb's copy, which holds only in-frame ones; the method was immunoSEQ multiplex PCR. Of almost 250,000 clones listed, 75% to 90% are singletons. The sequencing input was PBMCs or T cells enriched from blood (not recorded which). These TCRs come from a woman aged 25 to 39 who had recovered from COVID-19.

This clone has only a few counts. The genes are TRBV6-2 or TRBV6-3 and TRBJ2-7; 11 bases map to TRBD2. The CDR3 sequence is 15 residues long. V lost 2 bases and J lost 3; bases outside the gene matches: 3. Germline values: CDR1 MNHEY, CDR2 SVGEGT. In DNA form, the CDR3 reads TGTGCCAGCAGTTACCCACTAGCGGGAGTCTACGAGCAGTACTTC. Translating it yields CASSYPLAGVYEQYF.

The chain uses TRBV29-1 and TRBJ2-1, with 8 positions matching TRBD2. Germline CDR1 is SQVTM and CDR2 is ANQGSEA. V lost 4 bases, J lost 10 bases, and 0 bases stayed unmatched. The CDR3 has 10 amino acids. CDR3 sequence reads: CSVVAGEQFF. The DNA for the CDR3 is TGCAGCGTTGTAGCGGGAGAGCAGTTCTTC.

The rearrangement joins TRBV15 to TRBJ1-1, with D tentatively TRBD1 (6 bases). CDR1 is LNHNV, CDR2 YYDKDF, per germline (reference sequence). Trimming left V 5 bases short and J 7 bases short, with 14 bases between. The CDR3 extends over 13 amino acids. The CDR3 bases are TGTGCCACCAGCCCTCGGACAGACCTTGAAGCTTTCTTT. It encodes CATSPRTDLEAFF.

This clone was picked up one time. CDR3: CASSPSLAGGEEDRYF. The CDR3, as DNA: TGTGCCAGCTCACCATCGTTAGCGGGAGGTGAAGAGGATCGGTATTTT. The rearrangement links TRBV18 to TRBJ2-3, with 10 positions matching TRBD2. Germline CDR1 is KGHSH and CDR2 is LQKENI. This CDR3 spans 16 amino acids. Unmatched junction bases numbered 16, after V lost 2 bases and J lost 14 bases.

This clone was seen only a few times. V usage is TRBV7-2 and J usage is TRBJ1-5; no reliable D call. CDR1 is SGHTA, CDR2 FQGNSA, per germline. The CDR3 is 13 amino acids. V was clipped by 4 bases and J by 3 bases, with 7 bases between them. The CDR3 DNA is TGTGCCAGCAGCTACTTGCCCAATCAGCCCCAGCATTTT. Encoded protein: CASSYLPNQPQHF.

The chain joins TRBV7-2 to TRBJ2-3, with 8 bases aligning to TRBD2. V lost 5 bases and J lost 3; bases outside the gene matches: 13. Germline-derived CDR1 and CDR2 are SGHTA and FQGNSA. The CDR3 is made up of 17 amino acids. CDR3 nucleotide sequence: TGTGCCAGCAGCACCGACGCGGCCAGCGGGAGAACAGATACGCAGTATTTT. Translation gives CASSTDAASGRTDTQYF.